The clone carrying this T cell receptor beta chain was seen a single time. Which cohort a participant joined came from the clinical history participants gave. The data derive from a study of blood T cell repertoires in COVID-19. Assay: immunoSEQ multiplex PCR; the TCRdb copy retains only in-frame clones and omits some. Here the sample spans approximately 230,000 clones, 82% being singletons. The germline CDR1 and CDR2 sequences are SGDLS and YYNGEE. The CDR3 contains 15 residues. Trimming took off 0 bases at V and 3 bases at J, with 10 bases between the two ends. The sequence was collected from a man between 35 and 55 years old who had recovered from COVID-19. Input material: PBMCs or T cells enriched from blood (not recorded which). The chain has TRBV9 and TRBJ1-5, with D unresolved. The CDR3 reads CASSVGGVSNQPQHF. CDR3 coding DNA: TGTGCCAGCAGCGTAGGCGGGGTTTCCAATCAGCCCCAGCATTTT.